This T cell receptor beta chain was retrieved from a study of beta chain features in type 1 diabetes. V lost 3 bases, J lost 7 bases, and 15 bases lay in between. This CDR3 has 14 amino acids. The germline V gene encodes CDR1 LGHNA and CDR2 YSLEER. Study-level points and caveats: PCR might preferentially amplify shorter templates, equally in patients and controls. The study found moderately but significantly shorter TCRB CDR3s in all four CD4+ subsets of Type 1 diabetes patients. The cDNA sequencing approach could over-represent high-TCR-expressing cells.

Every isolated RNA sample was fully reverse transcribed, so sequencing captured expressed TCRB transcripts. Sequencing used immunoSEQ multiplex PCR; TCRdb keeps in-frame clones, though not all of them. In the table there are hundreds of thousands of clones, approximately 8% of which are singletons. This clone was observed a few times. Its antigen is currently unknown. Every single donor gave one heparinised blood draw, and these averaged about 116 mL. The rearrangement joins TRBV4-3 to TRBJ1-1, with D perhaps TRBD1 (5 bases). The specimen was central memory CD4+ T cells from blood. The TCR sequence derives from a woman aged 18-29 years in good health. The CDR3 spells CASSQFTGSYEAFF. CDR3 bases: TGCGCCAGCAGCCAGTTTACAGGAAGCTATGAAGCTTTCTTT.